These 5 T cell receptor beta chains share one sample of origin, sequenced in a study of vaccination effects on CD4 cells after COVID-19. No cognate antigen is known for these TCRs. Generated by immunoSEQ multiplex PCR, the TCRdb table keeps only in-frame clones and is missing some. The sample yields more than 45,000 clones, 60% to 85% seen once. A roughly ten-day culture period preceded the isolation of CD4+ T cells. This material consisted of CD4+ T cells from PBMCs cultured without peptide, taken before COVID-19 vaccination. The receptors shown here come from a human donor who received a COVID-19 vaccine.

V gene TRBV19 combines with J gene TRBJ2-5, with TRBD1 matching 9 bases. V dropped 8 bases and J dropped 5; count of bases not matched to a gene: 6. From germline, CDR1 is LNHDA and CDR2 SQIVND (reference sequence). This CDR3 is 13 amino acids long. As DNA, the CDR3 is TGTGCCAGTGCTACAGGGGGCAGGGAGACCCAGTACTTC. Residues: CASATGGRETQYF.

The V and J genes are TRBV23-1 and TRBJ2-5; 7 bases line up with TRBD1. TRBV23-1 is noted as an ORF with a role that remains uncertain. V gave up 4 bases and J gave up 3 bases; unmatched junction bases: 8. This CDR3 is built from 15 residues. The CDR3 is CASSPSPGQKETQYF. The CDR3 DNA sequence: TGCGCCAGCAGTCCATCTCCGGGACAGAAAGAGACCCAGTACTTC.

This clone has more than one count but fewer than ten. This sequence joins TRBV9 and TRBJ1-6; 12 nucleotides match TRBD1. The CDR3 is made up of 15 amino acids. After removal of 3 bases from V and 10 bases from J, the junction contained 5 bases not matched to a gene. The germline gives CDR1 SGDLS, CDR2 YYNGEE. The DNA for the CDR3 is TGTGCCAGCAGCGCACCGGGACAGGGGGCCTCACCCCTCCACTTT. This gives the protein CASSAPGQGASPLHF.

The chain joins TRBV6-4 to TRBJ2-5, with D tentatively TRBD1 (6 bases). From germline, CDR1 is MRHNA and CDR2 SNTAGT. There are 15 residues in the CDR3. The V and J ends lost 2 bases and 6 bases respectively, with 16 bases between them. The CDR3 loop reads CASSDPKTGPKTQYF. The CDR3 DNA follows: TGTGCCAGCAGTGACCCAAAGACAGGTCCGAAGACCCAGTACTTC.

The chain recombines TRBV6-6 with TRBJ1-5, with D tentatively TRBD1 (5 bases). CDR1 is MNHNY, CDR2 SVGAGI, per germline (reference sequence). V lost 0 bases and J 4 bases, leaving 7 bases between the germline ends. This CDR3 is 14 amino acids long. DNA for the CDR3: TGTGCCAGCAGTTACTCTCAGGGAAATCAGCCCCAGCATTTT. Translating it yields CASSYSQGNQPQHF.